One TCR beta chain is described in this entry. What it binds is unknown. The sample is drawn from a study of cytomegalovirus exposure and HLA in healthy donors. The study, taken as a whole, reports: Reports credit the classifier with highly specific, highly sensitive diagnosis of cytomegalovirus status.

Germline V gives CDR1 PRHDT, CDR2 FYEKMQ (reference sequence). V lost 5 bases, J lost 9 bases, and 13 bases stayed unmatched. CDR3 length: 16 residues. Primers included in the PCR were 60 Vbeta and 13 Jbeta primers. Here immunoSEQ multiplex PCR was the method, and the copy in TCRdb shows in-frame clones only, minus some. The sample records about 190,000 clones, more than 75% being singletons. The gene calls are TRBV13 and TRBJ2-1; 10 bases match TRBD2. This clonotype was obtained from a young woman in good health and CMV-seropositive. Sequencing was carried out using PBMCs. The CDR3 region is CASSPFGGLAGAEQFF. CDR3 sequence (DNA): TGTGCCAGCAGCCCCTTTGGGGGGCTAGCGGGAGCTGAGCAGTTCTTC.